The TCR beta chain under discussion was sequenced for a study of CD8+ T cells in alopecia areata. Treatment specified: oral pan-JAK inhibitor, 5-10 mg twice daily. RNA was isolated and reverse transcribed to cDNA, the sequencing template. Assay used: immunoSEQ multiplex PCR; TCRdb lists only in-frame clones, some missing. This table has around 190,000 clones, 64% appearing once. The CDR3 contains 13 residues. CDR1 and CDR2 (germline): KGHSH, LQKENI. Trimming left V 0 bases short and J 6 bases short, with 7 bases between. The rearrangement joins TRBV18 to TRBJ2-3; D remains ambiguous. Sample: CD4+ T cells sorted from blood, taken at week 4, from a patient treated with tofacitinib. This receptor was taken from a human donor with alopecia areata. CDR3 nucleotides: TGTGCCAGCTCACCACCGACCAGGGATACGCAGTATTTT. This gives the protein CASSPPTRDTQYF.